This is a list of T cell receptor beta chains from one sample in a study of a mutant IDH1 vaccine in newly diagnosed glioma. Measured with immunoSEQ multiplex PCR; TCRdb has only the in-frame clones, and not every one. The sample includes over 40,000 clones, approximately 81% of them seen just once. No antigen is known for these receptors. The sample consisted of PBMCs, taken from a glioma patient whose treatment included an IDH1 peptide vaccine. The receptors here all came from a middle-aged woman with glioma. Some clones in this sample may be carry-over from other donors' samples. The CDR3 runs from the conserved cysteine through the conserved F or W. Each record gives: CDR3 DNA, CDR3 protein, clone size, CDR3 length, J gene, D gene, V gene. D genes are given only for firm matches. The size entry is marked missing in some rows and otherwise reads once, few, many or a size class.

TGTGCCAGCAGGGCGAGGAGGGACCAAAGTTCACCCCTCCACTTT CASRARRDQSSPLHF . 15 TRBJ1-6 . TRBV28
TGCGCCAGCCAGGACAAAGGTCCCTACAATGAGCAGTTCTTC CASQDKGPYNEQFF . 14 TRBJ2-1 . TRBV4-3
TGTGCCATCAGTTATCCAGGTAATCAGCCCCAGCATTTT CAISYPGNQPQHF few 13 TRBJ1-5 . TRBV10-3
TGCGCCAGCAGCTTGGCTCTTCCTTCCAGCGGGAGATTGTTCTTC CASSLALPSSGRLFF once 15 TRBJ2-1 TRBD2 TRBV5-1
TGTGCCAGCAGTTCGTTTGGAGGGACAGGGAACACCGGGGAGCTGTTTTTT CASSSFGGTGNTGELFF . 17 TRBJ2-2 TRBD1 TRBV27
TGTGCCAGCAGCTTAGCTGGACATGCGCAGGGCTACACCTTC CASSLAGHAQGYTF once 14 TRBJ1-2 . TRBV11-2
TGCGCCAGCAGTCAATCCCCACCGCGGTCAGCGGGTAATTACGAGCAGTACTTC CASSQSPPRSAGNYEQYF few 18 TRBJ2-7 . TRBV23-1
TGTGCCAGCAGCGGTCTCTCGGGACAGGGGGCCGCCGGGGAGCTGTTTTTT CASSGLSGQGAAGELFF . 17 TRBJ2-2 TRBD1 TRBV7-2
TGTGCCAGCAGTGCTGGGGGACAGGGAATGGATACGCAGTATTTT CASSAGGQGMDTQYF . 15 TRBJ2-3 TRBD1 TRBV6-1
TGTGCCAGCAGTGAAATGCAGGGCATTCAGTACTTC CASSEMQGIQYF . 12 TRBJ2-4 . TRBV25-1
TGTGCCAGCAGCCCGACAGGATCGGGCTATGGCTACACCTTC CASSPTGSGYGYTF once 14 TRBJ1-2 . TRBV5-6
TGTGCCAGCAGCTCTTTTTGGGACACCGGTGGCTACACCTTC CASSSFWDTGGYTF . 14 TRBJ1-2 . TRBV7-8
TGTGCCAGCAGCGTAGCTCCTGAGAACACTGAAGCTTTCTTT CASSVAPENTEAFF . 14 TRBJ1-1 . TRBV9
TGTGCCAGCGGACAGCCCCAGCATTTT CASGQPQHF . 9 TRBJ1-5 . TRBV7-2
TGTGCCAGCAGTGGGGCCCCGGGACAGCCCCCTAATCAGCCCCAGCATTTT CASSGAPGQPPNQPQHF . 17 TRBJ1-5 TRBD1 TRBV6-1
TGTGCCAGCAGCTACGGCGACATTGACTCTGAGCAGTTCTTC CASSYGDIDSEQFF . 14 TRBJ2-1 . TRBV11-1
TGTGCTAGTGGTTTGGTACCCGGGGAGGCTGAAGCTTTCTTT CASGLVPGEAEAFF . 14 TRBJ1-1 . TRBV12-5
TGTGCCAGCAGCTTCCAGGGGGGCCAAACTAACTATGGCTACACCTTC CASSFQGGQTNYGYTF once 16 TRBJ1-2 TRBD1 TRBV7-2
TGCGCCAGCAGCGCCAGACTAGCGGGAACTCTTCCGGATACGCAGTATTTT CASSARLAGTLPDTQYF . 17 TRBJ2-3 TRBD2 TRBV5-1
TGCGCCAGCAGCCACTCGACAGGCTCCTACAATGAGCAGTTCTTC CASSHSTGSYNEQFF . 15 TRBJ2-1 . TRBV4-3
TGTGCCAGCAGCTTTGACAGCTCCTACGAGCAGTACTTC CASSFDSSYEQYF . 13 TRBJ2-7 . TRBV7-3
TGTGCCAGCACCGCGACAGGGGGATCCAACTATGGCTACACCTTC CASTATGGSNYGYTF . 15 TRBJ1-2 TRBD1 TRBV5-4
TGTGCCAGCAGCTCCCGCAGGGAAAAACTGTTTTTT CASSSRREKLFF . 12 TRBJ1-4 . TRBV7-9
TGTGCCAGCAGTGAACCCTCTCACTACGACGAGCAGTACTTC CASSEPSHYDEQYF . 14 TRBJ2-7 . TRBV25-1
TGCGCCAGCAGCGGAACAGGGGCCTACGAGCAGTACTTC CASSGTGAYEQYF once 13 TRBJ2-7 TRBD1 TRBV5-1
TGTGCCAGTAGTATAGCCCGGACTCCTTTGCAGCCCCAGCATTTT CASSIARTPLQPQHF . 15 TRBJ1-5 . TRBV19
TGTGCCAGCAGCTTAGCGGGGGAGACCCAGTACTTC CASSLAGETQYF few 12 TRBJ2-5 . TRBV7-2
TGTGCCACCAGCAGAGGAGATTATAATGAAAAACTGTTTTTT CATSRGDYNEKLFF . 14 TRBJ1-4 . TRBV15
TGTGCCAGCAGCTTGGTGATGACAGGGGGCTTGAACACTGAAGCTTTCTTT CASSLVMTGGLNTEAFF . 17 TRBJ1-1 TRBD1 TRBV5-4
TGTGCCAGTAGTGCTGCTAGGCGGTCTTCCGGGGAGCTGTTTTTT CASSAARRSSGELFF . 15 TRBJ2-2 . TRBV19
TGTGCCAGCAGCTCCCCAAATAACCTCTACGAGCAGTACTTC CASSSPNNLYEQYF . 14 TRBJ2-7 . TRBV5-4
TGTGCCAGCAGCTTATTAACAGAGAACTATGGCTACACCTTC CASSLLTENYGYTF . 14 TRBJ1-2 . TRBV7-2
TGTGCCAGTAGTAGGACAGAGAACACTGAAGCTTTCTTT CASSRTENTEAFF . 13 TRBJ1-1 . TRBV19
TGTGCCAGCAGCTTCTCAGGGACAGGGGGAAGGAGTAAGCAGTTCTTC CASSFSGTGGRSKQFF once 16 TRBJ2-1 TRBD1 TRBV7-2
TGTGCCAGCAGCCCCGACCAGGGGCGGAACGAGCAGTACTTC CASSPDQGRNEQYF . 14 TRBJ2-7 . TRBV7-2
TGTGCCAGCAGCCTCGACCCCTACGAGCAGTACTTC CASSLDPYEQYF few 12 TRBJ2-7 . TRBV6-6
TGTGCCAGTAGTATAGAGGCGTCTCGACCCGATATAAACAATGAGCAGTTCTTC CASSIEASRPDINNEQFF . 18 TRBJ2-1 . TRBV19
TGTGCCAGCAGCGGGGGTCGACTTTCCTACGAGCAGTACTTC CASSGGRLSYEQYF . 14 TRBJ2-7 . TRBV13
TGTGCCAGCAGCCGAAACGCTGGGGAGCTGTTTTTT CASSRNAGELFF . 12 TRBJ2-2 . TRBV9
TGTGCCAGTAGTATTTTTTTCGCGGCAGGTAACGAGCAGTACTTC CASSIFFAAGNEQYF . 15 TRBJ2-7 . TRBV19
TGTGCCAGCAGGAGGAGCTCCTACAATGAGCAGTTCTTC CASRRSSYNEQFF . 13 TRBJ2-1 . TRBV6-6
TGTGCCAGCAGCTTGGAGGGGTACGAGCAGTACTTC CASSLEGYEQYF once 12 TRBJ2-7 . TRBV5-4
TGCGCCAGCAGCCAAGATCCTCGGGCAACTAATGAAAAACTGTTTTTT CASSQDPRATNEKLFF . 16 TRBJ1-4 . TRBV4-3
TGTGCCAGCAGCTTAGAGGGGCCGCCGGGACAGCGAGACACTGAAGCTTTCTTT CASSLEGPPGQRDTEAFF few 18 TRBJ1-1 TRBD1 TRBV5-6
TGTGCCAGCAGCCCGATCGCCGGACTACCCCGGAGGGATGAGCAGTTCTTC CASSPIAGLPRRDEQFF . 17 TRBJ2-1 . TRBV14
TGTGCCCCGCTCGAGTGGGAATTGGGGACGTATAGCAATCAGCCCCAGCATTTT CAPLEWELGTYSNQPQHF . 18 TRBJ1-5 . TRBV6-4
TGTGCCAGCAGCTCTCCGGAGGCGGCCACTGAAGCTTTCTTT CASSSPEAATEAFF . 14 TRBJ1-1 . TRBV7-9
TGTGCCAGCAGCGCCCCAGGGGGGGTTACCTACGAGCAGTACTTC CASSAPGGVTYEQYF few 15 TRBJ2-7 . TRBV2
TGTGCCAGCAAACTTCTATCGGGACCAGAGACCCAGTACTTC CASKLLSGPETQYF . 14 TRBJ2-5 . TRBV6-1
TGTGCCAGCAGCTTAGTGATGGGAGTCCATGGCTACACCTTC CASSLVMGVHGYTF once 14 TRBJ1-2 . TRBV7-9
TGTGCCAGTAGTATGAAAGGGAGGGGGCCGGAGACCCAGTACTTC CASSMKGRGPETQYF . 15 TRBJ2-5 . TRBV19
TGTGCCAGCAGCCCTCGGGACTCTTTGAATGAAAAACTGTTTTTT CASSPRDSLNEKLFF . 15 TRBJ1-4 . TRBV9
TGTGCCAGCAGCGAACATTGGGGAGGCACGGGCACAGATACGCAGTATTTT CASSEHWGGTGTDTQYF . 17 TRBJ2-3 . TRBV9
TGTGCCAGCAGTCTTCGGGACGAAAAACTGTTTTTT CASSLRDEKLFF . 12 TRBJ1-4 . TRBV28
TGTGCCAGCTCACGGCAGGCCTCCTACAATGAGCAGTTCTTC CASSRQASYNEQFF . 14 TRBJ2-1 . TRBV18
TGCGCCAGCAGCTTCGGGACGGATGTCTACGAGCAGTACTTC CASSFGTDVYEQYF . 14 TRBJ2-7 . TRBV5-1
TGTGCCAGCAGCTTAGGACAGTCTAATGAGCAGTTCTTC CASSLGQSNEQFF once 13 TRBJ2-1 . TRBV5-4